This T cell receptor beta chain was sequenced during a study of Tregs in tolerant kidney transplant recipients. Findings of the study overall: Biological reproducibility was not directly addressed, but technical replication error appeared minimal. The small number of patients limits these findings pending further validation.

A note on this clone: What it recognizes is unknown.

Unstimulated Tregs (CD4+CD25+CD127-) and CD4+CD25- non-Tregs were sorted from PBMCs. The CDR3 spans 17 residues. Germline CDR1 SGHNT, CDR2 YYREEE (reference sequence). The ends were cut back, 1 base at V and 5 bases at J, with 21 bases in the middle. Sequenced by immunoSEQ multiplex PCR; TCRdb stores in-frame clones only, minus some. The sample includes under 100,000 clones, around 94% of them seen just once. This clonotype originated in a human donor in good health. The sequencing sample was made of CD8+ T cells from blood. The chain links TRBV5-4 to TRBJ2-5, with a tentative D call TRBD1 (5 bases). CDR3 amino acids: CASSLSAGPLPGETQYF. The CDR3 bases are TGTGCCAGCAGCTTGTCGGCAGGGCCTCTCCCAGGGGAGACCCAGTACTTC.